This paragraph reports one TCR beta chain. Data came from immunoSEQ multiplex PCR; TCRdb stores just in-frame clones and leaves some out. The sample contains approximately 150,000 clones, 85% to 90% of which appear only once. The data were taken from a study of blood T cell repertoires in COVID-19. V shed 4 bases and J 4 bases; nucleotides not matched to a gene: 6. Per germline, CDR1 KGHSH and CDR2 LQKENI. The CDR3 sequence is 14 residues long. The sequenced material came from peripheral blood. This receptor was identified in a young man with COVID-19, enrolled during active disease. The chain combines TRBV18 with TRBJ2-7; 8 nucleotides align to TRBD1. The CDR3 DNA sequence: TGTGCCAGCTCACTCGACAGGGGATATTACGAGCAGTACTTC. Its translation: CASSLDRGYYEQYF.